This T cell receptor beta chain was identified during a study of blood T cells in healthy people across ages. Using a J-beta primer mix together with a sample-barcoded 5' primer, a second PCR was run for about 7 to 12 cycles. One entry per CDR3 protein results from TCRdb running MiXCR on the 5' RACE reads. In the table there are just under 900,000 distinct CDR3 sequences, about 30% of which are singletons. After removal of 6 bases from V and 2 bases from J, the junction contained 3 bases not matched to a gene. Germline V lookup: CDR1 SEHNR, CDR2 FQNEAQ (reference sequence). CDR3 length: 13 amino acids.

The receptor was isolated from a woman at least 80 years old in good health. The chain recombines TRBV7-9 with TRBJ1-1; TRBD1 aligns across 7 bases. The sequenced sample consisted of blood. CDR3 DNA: TGTGCCAGCAGTTGGGACAGCAACACTGAAGCTTTCTTT. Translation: CASSWDSNTEAFF.